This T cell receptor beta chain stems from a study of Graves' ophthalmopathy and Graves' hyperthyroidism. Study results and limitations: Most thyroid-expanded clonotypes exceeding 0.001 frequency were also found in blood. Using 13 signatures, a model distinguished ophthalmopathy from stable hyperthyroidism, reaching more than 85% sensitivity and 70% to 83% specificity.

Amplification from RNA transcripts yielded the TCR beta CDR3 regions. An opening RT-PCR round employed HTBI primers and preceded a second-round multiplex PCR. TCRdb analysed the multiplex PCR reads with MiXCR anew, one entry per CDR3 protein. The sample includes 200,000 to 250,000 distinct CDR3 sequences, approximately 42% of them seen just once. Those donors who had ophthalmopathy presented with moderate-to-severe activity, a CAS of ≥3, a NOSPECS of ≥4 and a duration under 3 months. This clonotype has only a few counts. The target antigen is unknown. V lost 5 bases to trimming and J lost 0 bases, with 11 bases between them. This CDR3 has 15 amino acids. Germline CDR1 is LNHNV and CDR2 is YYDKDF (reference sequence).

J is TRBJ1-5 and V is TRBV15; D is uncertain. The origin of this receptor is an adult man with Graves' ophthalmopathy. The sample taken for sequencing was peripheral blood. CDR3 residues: CATSRSPDSNQPQHF. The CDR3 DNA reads TGTGCCACCAGCCGTAGTCCCGATAGCAATCAGCCCCAGCATTTT.